The clone carrying this T cell receptor beta chain was seen only a few times. What it recognizes is unknown. The data are from a study of response to subunit inactivated influenza vaccine. Findings and limits, study-wide: There was a suggestion from the authors that each seasonal influenza vaccination recruits few new T cells.

TCRdb re-called the RT-PCR reads through MiXCR, storing one row per CDR3 protein. The sample lists about 240,000 distinct CDR3 sequences; 12% were seen once. In germline, CDR1 is SQVTM, CDR2 ANQGSEA. Between the trimmed V and J ends, which lost 6 bases and 3 bases, there was a span of 15 bases. The CDR3 length is 14 residues. The gene calls are TRBV29-1 and TRBJ2-1, with D uncertain. The receptor comes from a middle-aged man who received an inactivated influenza vaccine. The input for sequencing was non-naive T cells sorted from PBMCs, taken 14 days before vaccination. The CDR3 sequence: CSVQRKFHYNEQFF. The DNA for the CDR3 is TGCAGCGTCCAAAGGAAGTTCCACTACAATGAGCAGTTCTTC.